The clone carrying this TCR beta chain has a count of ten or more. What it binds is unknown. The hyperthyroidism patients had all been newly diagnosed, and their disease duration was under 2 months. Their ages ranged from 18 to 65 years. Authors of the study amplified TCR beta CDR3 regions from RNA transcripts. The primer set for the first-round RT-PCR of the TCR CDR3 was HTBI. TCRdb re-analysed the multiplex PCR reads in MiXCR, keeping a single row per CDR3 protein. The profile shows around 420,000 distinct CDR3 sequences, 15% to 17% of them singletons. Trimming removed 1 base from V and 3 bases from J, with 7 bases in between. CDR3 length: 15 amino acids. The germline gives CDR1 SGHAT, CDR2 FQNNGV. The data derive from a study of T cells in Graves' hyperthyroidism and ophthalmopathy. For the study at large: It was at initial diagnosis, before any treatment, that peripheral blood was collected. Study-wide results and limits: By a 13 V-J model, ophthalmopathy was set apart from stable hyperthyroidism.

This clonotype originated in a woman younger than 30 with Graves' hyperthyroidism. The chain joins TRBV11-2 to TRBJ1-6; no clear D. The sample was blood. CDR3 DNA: TGTGCCAGCAGCTTAGTGGTACACTATAATTCACCCCTCCACTTT. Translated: CASSLVVHYNSPLHF.